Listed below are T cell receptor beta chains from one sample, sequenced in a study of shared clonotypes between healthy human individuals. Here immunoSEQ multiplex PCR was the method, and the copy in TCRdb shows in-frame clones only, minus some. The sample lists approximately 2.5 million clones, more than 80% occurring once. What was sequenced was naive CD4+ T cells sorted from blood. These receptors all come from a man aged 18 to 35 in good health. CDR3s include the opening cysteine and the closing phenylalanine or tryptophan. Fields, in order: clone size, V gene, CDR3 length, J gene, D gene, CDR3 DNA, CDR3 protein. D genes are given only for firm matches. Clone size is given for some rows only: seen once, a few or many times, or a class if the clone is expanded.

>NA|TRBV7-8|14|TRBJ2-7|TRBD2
TGTGCCAGCAGCTTAGAAGCGGGGAGGAACGAGCAGTACTTC
CASSLEAGRNEQYF
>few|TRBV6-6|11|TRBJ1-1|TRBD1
TGTGCCAGCAGTCAGGACAGGGAGGCTTTCTTT
CASSQDREAFF
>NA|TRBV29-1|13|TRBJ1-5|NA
TGCAGCGTTGCGAAAGATAGCAATCAGCCCCAGCATTTT
CSVAKDSNQPQHF
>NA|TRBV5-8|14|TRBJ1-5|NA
TGTGCCAGCAGCTTGGACAGGGAAGATCAGCCCCAGCATTTT
CASSLDREDQPQHF
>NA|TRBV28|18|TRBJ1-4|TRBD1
TGTGCCAGCAGTTCTCCCCGGGACAGGGGGAGCAGTAATGAAAAACTGTTTTTT
CASSSPRDRGSSNEKLFF
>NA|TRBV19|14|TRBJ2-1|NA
TGTGCCAGTAGTATAGCTAGCGCGAACAATGAGCAGTTCTTC
CASSIASANNEQFF
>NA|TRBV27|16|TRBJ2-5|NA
TGTGCCAGCAGTCCCGAAACAGGGGAGGTTTGGGAGACCCAGTACTTC
CASSPETGEVWETQYF
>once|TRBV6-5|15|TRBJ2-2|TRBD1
TGTGCCAGCAGTTACGGGGACAGGGGCACCGGGGAGCTGTTTTTT
CASSYGDRGTGELFF
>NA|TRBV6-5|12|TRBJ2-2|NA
TGTGCCAGCACAAGGAGTGGTGGGGACCTGTTTTTT
CASTRSGGDLFF
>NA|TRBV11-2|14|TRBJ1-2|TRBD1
TGTGCCAGCAGCGCGACAGGGGCGGACTATGGCTACACCTTC
CASSATGADYGYTF
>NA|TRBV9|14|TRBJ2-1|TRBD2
TGTGCCAGCAGCCCCGGGACTACCTTCAATGAGCAGTTCTTC
CASSPGTTFNEQFF
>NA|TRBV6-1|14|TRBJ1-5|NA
TGTGCCAGCAGTGGTCTCCCAAGCAATCAGCCCCAGCATTTT
CASSGLPSNQPQHF
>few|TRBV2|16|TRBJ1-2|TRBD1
TGTGCCAGCAGTCCTTCAACAGGGGCAACGCGGGCTGGCTACACCTTC
CASSPSTGATRAGYTF
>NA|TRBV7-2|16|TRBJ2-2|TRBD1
TGTGCCAGCAGCTCCGCCGGGACAGCCTACACCGGGGAGCTGTTTTTT
CASSSAGTAYTGELFF
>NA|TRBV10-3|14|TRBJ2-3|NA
TGTGCCATCAAACCGGGACTCCTTCAATATACGCAGTATTTT
CAIKPGLLQYTQYF
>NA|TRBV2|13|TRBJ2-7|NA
TGTGCCAGCAGTGTAAGAGACGTCGACGAGCAGTACTTC
CASSVRDVDEQYF
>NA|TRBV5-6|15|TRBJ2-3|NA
TGTGCCAGCAGCTCAGGGACTGCTAGCGCAGATACGCAGTATTTT
CASSSGTASADTQYF
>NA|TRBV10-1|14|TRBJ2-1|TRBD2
TGCGCCAGCAGTGAACAACCTAGCGGGGGGGGGCAGTTCTTC
CASSEQPSGGGQFF
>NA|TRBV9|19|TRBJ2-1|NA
TGTGCCAGCAGCGTAGATCTCAGAAAACGGGGGGCCGCGTACAATGAGCAGTTCTTC
CASSVDLRKRGAAYNEQFF
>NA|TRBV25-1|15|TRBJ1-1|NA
TGTGCCAGCACCAAATCTACCGGGGGTAGAACTGAAGCTTTCTTT
CASTKSTGGRTEAFF
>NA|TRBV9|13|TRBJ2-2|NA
TGTGCCAGCAGCGTAGATCCAGGCGGGGAGCTGTTTTTT
CASSVDPGGELFF
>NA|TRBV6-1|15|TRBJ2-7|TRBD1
TGTGCCAGCAGTGAATTGACAGGGGGCCCGTACGAGCAGTACTTC
CASSELTGGPYEQYF
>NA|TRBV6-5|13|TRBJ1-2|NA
TGTGCCAGCAGGAGAGGACAGAACTATGGCTACACCTTC
CASRRGQNYGYTF
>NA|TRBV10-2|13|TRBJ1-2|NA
TGCGCCAGCAGTGAGTCAGTTGGGTATGGCTACACCTTC
CASSESVGYGYTF
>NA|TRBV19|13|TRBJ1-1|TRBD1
TGTGCCACTGACAGGGGATTGAACACTGAAGCTTTCTTT
CATDRGLNTEAFF
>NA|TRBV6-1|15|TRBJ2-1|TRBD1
TGTGCCAGCAGTGGCTCAGGGGGCCCCGCAGCTGAGCAGTTCTTC
CASSGSGGPAAEQFF
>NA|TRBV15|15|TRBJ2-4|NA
TGTGCCACCAGCAGAGATTGGCTGTCCAAAAACATTCAGTACTTC
CATSRDWLSKNIQYF
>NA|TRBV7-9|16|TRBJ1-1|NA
TGTGCCAGCAGCTTCCATCGACAGCATCCTAACACTGAAGCTTTCTTT
CASSFHRQHPNTEAFF